A single sample is the source of the 28 T cell receptor beta chains below, sequenced in a study of blood T cells in healthy people across ages. The second PCR ran about 7 to 12 cycles with a sample-barcoded 5' primer and J-beta primers. MiXCR, run by TCRdb on the 5' RACE reads, gives a single entry per CDR3 protein. The data hold 550,000 to 600,000 distinct CDR3 sequences, with around 48% observed a single time. Source material: blood. These receptors were taken from a man older than 75 in good health.

The table lists this clonotype with many counts. The chain couples TRBV7-9 to TRBJ1-6; D gene unclear. With 3 bases removed from V and 5 bases from J, the gap between germline ends came to 8 bases. CDR3 length: 14 residues. Germline V lookup: CDR1 SEHNR, CDR2 FQNEAQ (reference sequence). CDR3 residues: CASSFGTDNSPLHF. CDR3 DNA sequence: TGTGCCAGCAGCTTCGGTACTGATAATTCACCCCTCCACTTT. The full variable domain, completed using reference TRBV7-9 and TRBJ1-6, is DTGVSQNPRHKITKRGQNVTFRCDPISEHNRLYWYRQTLGQGPEFLTYFQNEAQLEKSRLLSDRFSAERPKGSFSTLEIQRTEQGDSAMYLCASSFGTDNSPLHFGNGTRLTVT.

There are many counts of this clonotype. Its ends do not fully match the called genes, so a read error is possible. The rearrangement joins TRBV5-1 to TRBJ1-5; 8 bases line up with TRBD1. The CDR3 is 14 residues long. CDR1 is SGHRS and CDR2 is YFSETQ in the germline V gene. For the CDR3, the DNA is TGTGCCAGCAGTTTAGGACAGGGCGGTCAGCCCCAGCATTTT. Residues: CASSLGQGGQPQHF.

This chain uses TRBV5-1 with TRBJ2-4; 11 bases fit TRBD1. The trim removed 4 bases at V and 7 bases at J, leaving 4 bases unmatched. The CDR3 sequence is 14 residues long. Looked up from germline, CDR1 is SGHRS and CDR2 is YFSETQ. CDR3 region: CASSTGTGGNIQYF. The CDR3 DNA is TGCGCCAGCAGCACGGGGACAGGGGGGAACATTCAGTACTTC.

This clonotype was recorded a few times. This chain uses TRBV25-1 with TRBJ2-1, with 8 nucleotides matching TRBD1. The length of the CDR3 is 15 residues. Trimming at V came to 4 bases and at J to 9 bases, leaving 11 bases not matched to a gene. Germline loops: CDR1 MGHDK, CDR2 SYGVNS. As DNA, the CDR3 is TGTGCCAGCAGTGTCATGGGGACAGGTAGCGGTGAGCAGTTCTTC. Translation: CASSVMGTGSGEQFF. The full variable domain, its missing parts supplied by reference TRBV25-1 and TRBJ2-1, is EADIYQTPRYLVIGTGKKITLECSQTMGHDKMYWYQQDPGMELHLIHYSYGVNSTEKGDLSSESTVSRIRTEHFPLTLESARPSHTSQYLCASSVMGTGSGEQFFGPGTRLTVL.

The chain carries TRBV12-3 or TRBV12-4 and TRBJ1-3; 10 positions match TRBD1. V shed 6 bases and J 4 bases; nucleotides not matched to a gene: 9. This CDR3 spans 16 amino acids. The CDR3 DNA sequence: TGTGCCAGCAGCCGTCGGGGACAGGGGACAGGAAACACCATATATTTT. The encoded protein is CASSRRGQGTGNTIYF.

The chain carries TRBV7-2 and TRBJ1-2; 12 positions agree with TRBD1. Trimming at V came to 5 bases and at J to 4 bases, leaving 11 bases not matched to a gene. The CDR3 contains 17 residues. The V gene's germline CDR1 is SGHTA and CDR2 FQGNSA. In DNA form, the CDR3 reads TGTGCCAGCAGCCCTAGCGGGGACAGGGGGCCGACCTATGGCTACACCTTC. Its translation is CASSPSGDRGPTYGYTF.

The chain employs TRBV12-3 or TRBV12-4 and TRBJ2-1; 10 positions agree with TRBD2. This CDR3 is built from 15 residues. Trimming took 2 bases from V and 9 from J; bases not matched to a gene: 7. The CDR3 region is CASSLTPSGSGEQFF. CDR3 nucleotides: TGTGCCAGCAGTTTAACGCCTAGCGGGAGCGGTGAGCAGTTCTTC.

This rearrangement joins TRBV20-1 to TRBJ2-1, with 9 bases matching TRBD2. The CDR3 spans 14 residues. CDR1 DFQATT and CDR2 SNEGSKA come from the germline V gene (reference sequence). V gave up 1 base and J gave up 7 bases; unmatched junction bases: 5. CDR3 DNA sequence: TGCAGTGCTAGAGTTAGCGGGAGTCAGAATGAGCAGTTCTTC. Its protein product is CSARVSGSQNEQFF.

The V gene is TRBV25-1, the J gene TRBJ2-3; D is unresolved. V was pared by 5 bases and J by 2 bases, with 11 bases between. CDR1 is MGHDK, CDR2 SYGVNS, per germline. The length of the CDR3 is 14 residues. The CDR3 bases are TGTGCCAGCAGTACTCTACAGTTCACAGATACGCAGTATTTT. Protein sequence: CASSTLQFTDTQYF.

This clonotype was detected once. This may be a read error, as it is one base from a much larger clone. The CDR3 nucleotides read TGTGCCAGCACCATAATGGGGTCTGGGGCCGACGTCCTGACTTTC. It encodes CASTIMGSGADVLTF. The gene calls are TRBV7-2 and TRBJ2-6; D may be TRBD1 (5 bases). CDR1 SGHTA and CDR2 FQGNSA come from the germline V gene. The CDR3 contains 15 residues.

This clonotype was found a few times. The chain links TRBV5-1 to TRBJ2-3; a weak D match, TRBD1 (5 bases). V was clipped by 0 bases and J by 2 bases, with 13 bases between them. From germline, CDR1 is SGHRS and CDR2 YFSETQ. The length of the CDR3 is 16 residues. CDR3 sequence (DNA): TGCGCCAGCAGCTTGGGGGGCCTTATCCCCACAGATACGCAGTATTTT. This codes for CASSLGGLIPTDTQYF.

This CDR3 reads CASDSSPTEAFF. The DNA for the CDR3 is TGTGCCAGCGACAGCAGCCCCACTGAAGCTTTCTTT. This chain uses TRBV2 with TRBJ1-1, with D perhaps matching TRBD1 (5 bases). CDR1 is SNHLY and CDR2 is FYNNEI in the germline V gene. Trimming removed 8 bases at V and 4 bases at J, with 11 bases between. The CDR3 spans 12 residues.

This clonotype has only a few counts. This rearrangement joins TRBV6-6 to TRBJ1-1, with a possible D match to TRBD1 (5 bases). The CDR3 covers 12 residues. Looked up from germline, CDR1 is MNHNY and CDR2 is SVGAGI (reference sequence). Trimming stripped 8 bases from V and 4 bases from J, with 11 bases between. This CDR3 is CASHAGVTEAFF. CDR3 nucleotide sequence: TGTGCCAGCCACGCGGGGGTCACTGAAGCTTTCTTT.

This clonotype was picked up a small number of times. At one end the junction does not follow the germline gene, possibly because of a read error. The chain uses TRBV7-9 and TRBJ1-5, with no clear D. Germline V lookup: CDR1 SEHNR, CDR2 FQNEAQ (reference sequence). The CDR3 runs 13 residues. CDR3 in amino acids: CASSLGQNQLQHF. CDR3 sequence (DNA): TGTGCCAGCAGCCTAGGCCAAAATCAGCTCCAGCATTTT. Using reference TRBV7-9 and TRBJ1-5 for the parts outside the CDR3, the full variable domain is DTGVSQNPRHKITKRGQNVTFRCDPISEHNRLYWYRQTLGQGPEFLTYFQNEAQLEKSRLLSDRFSAERPKGSFSTLEIQRTEQGDSAMYLCASSLGQNQLQHFGDGTRLSIL.

The chain couples TRBV7-2 to TRBJ2-1; 7 bases agree with TRBD2. Losses at the gene ends were 7 bases for V and 5 bases for J; bases not matched to a gene: 11. The germline V gene has CDR1 SGHTA and CDR2 FQGNSA. The CDR3 runs to 15 residues. The CDR3 reads CASTKRGRGDNEQFF. The CDR3 coding sequence is TGTGCCAGCACAAAACGGGGCCGGGGGGACAATGAGCAGTTCTTC.

This chain connects TRBV7-3 to TRBJ2-3; 10 bases are a match to TRBD1. Germline lookup yields CDR1 SGHTA and CDR2 FQGTGA. This CDR3 is 14 amino acids long. Losses at the gene ends were 6 bases for V and 1 base for J; bases not matched to a gene: 1. CDR3 sequence (DNA): TGTGCCAGCAGTGGGACAGGGGGCACAGATACGCAGTATTTT. Encoded protein: CASSGTGGTDTQYF.

Many counts were recorded for this clonotype. The genes are TRBV6-5 and TRBJ1-1; 10 positions agree with TRBD1. The CDR3 totals 14 residues. V lost 10 bases and J lost 1; bases outside the gene matches: 6. CDR1 and CDR2 from the germline V gene are MNHEY and SVGAGI. DNA for the CDR3: TGTGCCATCCGACGGACAGGGGGGAACACTGAAGCTTTCTTT. Translated: CAIRRTGGNTEAFF.

This clonotype was counted once. This may be a read error, as it is one base from a much larger clone. V and J are TRBV20-1 and TRBJ2-3; TRBD2 matches at 9 bases. Trimming took 3 bases from V and 8 from J; bases not matched to a gene: 15. Per the germline V gene, CDR1 is DFQATT and CDR2 is SNEGSKA (reference sequence). The CDR3 spans 16 residues. CDR3 nucleotide sequence: TGCAGTGCTAGCGGTCGACTAGCGGATTACAGAGGTACGCAGTATTTT. Amino acid sequence: CSASGRLADYRGTQYF.

The sample holds a few counts of this clonotype. The chain has TRBV7-2 and TRBJ2-3; D is ambiguous. Germline assignment: CDR1 SGHTA and CDR2 FQGNSA. The V and J ends lost 4 bases and 0 bases respectively, with 14 bases between them. The CDR3 consists of 16 residues. This CDR3 reads CASSSPGGPSTDTQYF. DNA of the CDR3: TGTGCCAGCAGCTCCCCCGGCGGCCCTAGCACAGATACGCAGTATTTT.

This chain links TRBV27 with TRBJ1-2; D gene uncertain. Germline lookup yields CDR1 MNHEY and CDR2 SMNVEV (reference sequence). V lost 0 bases to trimming and J lost 6 bases, with 11 bases between them. The CDR3 runs 14 residues. CDR3 in DNA: TGTGCCAGCAGTTTATCGCTACGGCAAGATGGCTACACCTTC. It translates to CASSLSLRQDGYTF.

This chain connects TRBV3-1 to TRBJ2-1, with TRBD2 as a possible D gene (5 bases). Trimming left V 5 bases short and J 6 bases short, with 11 bases between. The germline gives CDR1 LGHDT, CDR2 YNNKEL (reference sequence). There are 13 residues in the CDR3. Written as DNA, the CDR3 is TGTGCCAGCAGCGACACTAGATCCAATGAGCAGTTCTTC. Its translation is CASSDTRSNEQFF.

This clonotype was counted many times. The CDR3 sequence: CASSLASTGSGGYTF. The CDR3 DNA sequence: TGTGCCAGCAGCTTAGCCTCAACAGGGAGCGGAGGCTACACCTTC. This chain links TRBV7-9 with TRBJ1-2; maybe TRBD1 (6 bases). V gave up 0 bases and J gave up 8 bases, with 16 bases separating them. CDR1 SEHNR and CDR2 FQNEAQ come from the germline V gene (reference sequence). This CDR3 contains 15 residues.

The chain links TRBV7-9 to TRBJ2-2; TRBD2 agrees at 11 bases. Germline values: CDR1 SEHNR, CDR2 FQNEAQ (reference sequence). The CDR3 loop spans 15 amino acids. V dropped 5 bases and J dropped 5; count of bases not matched to a gene: 4. CDR3 amino acids: CASSIRLAGTGELFF. The CDR3 DNA sequence: TGTGCCAGCAGCATCAGACTAGCGGGGACCGGGGAGCTGTTTTTT.

This chain links TRBV29-1 with TRBJ2-1, with 11 bases matching TRBD2. Looked up from germline, CDR1 is SQVTM and CDR2 is ANQGSEA. The V and J ends lost 5 bases and 0 bases, in that order; junction bases with no gene match: 6. This CDR3 has 16 amino acids. CDR3 DNA: TGCAGCGTTCGGACTAGCGGGTCTAGCTCCTACAATGAGCAGTTCTTC. This translates into CSVRTSGSSSYNEQFF.

The chain joins TRBV28 to TRBJ2-3; tentative D call: TRBD2 (7 bases). V was shortened by 2 bases and J by 4 bases, with 19 bases between the two germline ends. The germline V gene has CDR1 MDHEN and CDR2 SYDVKM. The CDR3 is made up of 17 amino acids. CDR3: CASSLSVGRGGSDTQYF. CDR3 sequence (DNA): TGTGCCAGCAGTTTAAGTGTTGGCAGGGGAGGGTCAGATACGCAGTATTTT.

J is TRBJ2-5 and V is TRBV6-5; 8 nucleotides align to TRBD2. V dropped 6 bases and J dropped 11; count of bases not matched to a gene: 20. The CDR3 runs 16 residues. Germline V gives CDR1 MNHEY, CDR2 SVGAGI. CDR3 nucleotides: TGTGCCAGCAGCGCCAGACTAGCGTTCTCCTACAATGAGCAGTACTTC. This codes for CASSARLAFSYNEQYF.

This clonotype was found a few times. This sequence joins TRBV7-2 and TRBJ2-5; possibly TRBD1 for D (5 bases). The V gene's germline CDR1 is SGHTA and CDR2 FQGNSA. Trimming shortened V by 1 base and J by 7 bases, and 16 bases separated the two germline ends. The CDR3 length is 15 residues. CDR3 in amino acids: CASSLGSLAQGTQYF. The CDR3 DNA follows: TGTGCCAGCAGCTTAGGGTCTTTAGCTCAGGGGACCCAGTACTTC. Using reference TRBV7-2 and TRBJ2-5 for the parts outside the CDR3, the full variable domain is GAGVSQSPSNKVTEKGKDVELRCDPISGHTALYWYRQSLGQGLEFLIYFQGNSAPDKSGLPSDRFSAERTGGSVSTLTIQRTQQEDSAVYLCASSLGSLAQGTQYFGPGTRLLVL.

In this sample, this clonotype turned up many times. The chain is built from TRBV6-5 and TRBJ2-3; 8 nucleotides agree with TRBD2. The germline V gene encodes CDR1 MNHEY and CDR2 SVGAGI. This CDR3 region has 14 residues. Trimming cost V 10 bases and J 4 bases; bases outside gene matches: 10. Here the CDR3 DNA reads TGTGCCACCCGTCCGGGACTAGGACCAGATACGCAGTATTTT. Translating gives CATRPGLGPDTQYF.